One and the same sample provided the 20 T cell receptor beta chains below, sequenced in a study of vaccination effects on CD4 cells after COVID-19. Some clones are missing from TCRdb's copy, which holds only in-frame ones; the method was immunoSEQ multiplex PCR. The sample consists of about 41,000 clones, under 70% of them appearing once. Antigen-specific CD4+ T cells were expanded with viral peptide pools in the ViraFEST assay before sequencing. The culture ran for about eleven days before CD4+ T cells were isolated. Testing of the vaccine recipients showed negative nucleocapsid antibodies and no prior SARS-CoV-2 infection. No antigens are known for them. Sequenced here: CD4+ T cells from PBMCs cultured with HCoV-OC43 spike peptides, sampled before COVID-19 vaccination. Described subset: HCoV-OC43 spike overlapping peptide pool stimulation. These receptor sequences come from a human donor who received a COVID-19 vaccine.

This clone turned up a few times. The rearrangement joins TRBV4-2 to TRBJ2-4, with 13 bases lining up with TRBD2. The ends lost 3 bases at V and 8 bases at J; junction bases unmatched: 7. CDR1 is LGHNA and CDR2 is YNFKEQ in the germline V gene. The CDR3 runs to 16 residues. The CDR3 DNA is TGTGCCAGCAGCCAGGGACTAGCGGGATCCGGGGACATTCAGTACTTC. It translates to CASSQGLAGSGDIQYF.

In DNA form, the CDR3 reads TGTGCCAGCGCCCGGACACCCGGCACAGATACGCAGTATTTT. As protein: CASARTPGTDTQYF. The chain joins TRBV28 to TRBJ2-3; weak D call: TRBD1 (5 bases). The CDR3 spans 14 residues. Germline V gene data show CDR1 as MDHEN and CDR2 as SYDVKM. Trimming shortened V by 8 bases and J by 1 base, and 13 bases separated the two germline ends. Full variable domain (outside the CDR3, taken from reference TRBV28 and TRBJ2-3): DVKVTQSSRYLVKRTGEKVFLECVQDMDHENMFWYRQDPGLGLRLIYFSYDVKMKEKGDIPEGYSVSREKKERFSLILESASTNQTSMYLCASARTPGTDTQYFGPGTRLTVL.

The chain carries TRBV5-8 and TRBJ1-5; no clear D. CDR1 is SGHTS, CDR2 YDEGEE, per germline. This CDR3 comprises 14 residues. Trimming cost V 0 bases and J 3 bases, with 7 bases left between them. CDR3 sequence: CASSLDSVNQPQHF. The CDR3 nucleotides read TGTGCCAGCAGCTTGGACAGCGTCAATCAGCCCCAGCATTTT.

V and J are TRBV10-3 and TRBJ2-7; either TRBD1 or TRBD2 may fit D (5 bases each). The length of the CDR3 is 15 residues. Between the trimmed V and J ends, which lost 7 bases and 3 bases, there was a span of 19 bases. Germline V gene lookup returns CDR1 ENHRY and CDR2 SYGVKD. The DNA for the CDR3 is TGTGCCATCACTACGGGACCAACGGCCAGCTACGAGCAGTACTTC. The encoded protein is CAITTGPTASYEQYF.

The chain links TRBV10-3 to TRBJ2-1; tentative D call: TRBD2 (5 bases). CDR1 and CDR2 from the germline V gene are ENHRY and SYGVKD. The CDR3 sequence is 12 residues long. Trimming left V 5 bases short and J 5 bases short, with 7 bases between. CDR3 protein: CAISSGNNEQFF. In nucleotides, the CDR3 is TGTGCCATCAGTTCCGGGAACAATGAGCAGTTCTTC.

The chain couples TRBV4-3 to TRBJ1-6; D remains ambiguous. Germline CDR1 is LGHNA and CDR2 is YSLEER. V was cut by 0 bases and J by 10 bases, with 7 bases left in between. This CDR3 contains 13 residues. The CDR3 spells CASSQDYPSPLHF. In nucleotides, the CDR3 is TGCGCCAGCAGCCAAGATTACCCCTCACCCCTCCACTTT.

The chain links TRBV28 to TRBJ2-2, with D possibly TRBD2 on 6 matching bases. CDR3 size: 14 residues. Germline CDR1 is MDHEN and CDR2 is SYDVKM. V lost 4 bases and J 2 bases, leaving 8 bases between the germline ends. DNA of the CDR3: TGTGCCAGCAGTTGGGGAGGAAACACCGGGGAGCTGTTTTTT. Its protein is CASSWGGNTGELFF.

CDR3 loop: CAWSGTAGPFGNTIYF. In DNA form, the CDR3 reads TGTGCCTGGAGTGGAACCGCAGGTCCATTCGGAAACACCATATATTTT. The chain combines TRBV30 with TRBJ1-3; D is unresolved. CDR3 length: 16 amino acids. Trimming removed 1 base at V and 4 bases at J, with 17 bases between. Looked up from germline, CDR1 is GTSNPN and CDR2 is SVGIG (reference sequence).

The chain links TRBV19 to TRBJ2-2; 7 nucleotides line up with TRBD1. Trimming took 7 bases from V and 2 from J; bases not matched to a gene: 7. Germline V gives CDR1 LNHDA, CDR2 SQIVND (reference sequence). The CDR3 sequence is 15 residues long. The CDR3, as DNA: TGTGCCAGTACCTCCGGGACAGCAAACACCGGGGAGCTGTTTTTT. Protein sequence: CASTSGTANTGELFF.

J is TRBJ2-2 and V is TRBV5-1; D remains unclear. This CDR3 has 13 residues. Germline assignment: CDR1 SGHRS and CDR2 YFSETQ. The V end lost 0 bases, the J end lost 5 bases, and 5 bases lay between the germline ends. This chain's CDR3 is CASSLERTGELFF. CDR3 DNA: TGCGCCAGCAGCTTGGAGAGGACCGGGGAGCTGTTTTTT.

The rearrangement joins TRBV10-3 to TRBJ2-3; no clear D. This CDR3 spans 13 amino acids. The germline gives CDR1 ENHRY, CDR2 SYGVKD. Between the trimmed V and J ends, which lost 4 bases and 5 bases, there was a span of 10 bases. CDR3 bases: TGTGCCATCAGTGCGGTCGTGGGAGATACGCAGTATTTT. Translated: CAISAVVGDTQYF.

The chain employs TRBV12-3 or TRBV12-4 and TRBJ1-2; TRBD1 might be the D (5 bases). This CDR3 region has 12 residues. The ends were cut back, 6 bases at V and 8 bases at J, with 13 bases in the middle. The CDR3 DNA reads TGTGCCAGCAGCCCCAGGGCCCGGGGCTACACCTTC. It is translated as CASSPRARGYTF.

This clone was counted only a few times. This chain links TRBV5-4 with TRBJ2-1; 10 bases align to TRBD2. Germline V gene data show CDR1 as SGHNT and CDR2 as YYREEE (reference sequence). With V trimmed by 5 bases and J by 0 bases, 2 bases remained unmatched. The CDR3 totals 15 residues. In DNA, the CDR3 is TGTGCCAGCAGACGACTAGCGGGCTCCTACAATGAGCAGTTCTTC. Its protein is CASRRLAGSYNEQFF.

The V gene is TRBV5-1, the J gene TRBJ2-5; the match to TRBD2 covers 7 bases. The CDR3 covers 18 residues. Looked up from germline, CDR1 is SGHRS and CDR2 is YFSETQ. Germline trimming cut 2 bases from V and 2 bases from J; bases unmatched to any gene: 15. The DNA of the CDR3 is TGCGCCAGCAGCTTTGGGGCTAGCGGATTATACCGGCAAGAGACCCAGTACTTC. It specifies CASSFGASGLYRQETQYF.

J is TRBJ1-1 and V is TRBV12-5, with a possible D match to TRBD1 (6 bases). V gave up 1 base and J gave up 10 bases, with 16 bases separating them. Germline assignment: CDR1 LGHNT and CDR2 FRNRAP. This CDR3 is built from 14 residues. The CDR3 region has the DNA TGTGCTAGTGGTTTGGGCCAGGGGCAGCAAGGAGCTTTCTTT. Translated: CASGLGQGQQGAFF. Looking up the rest from reference TRBV12-5 and TRBJ1-1 gives the full variable domain: DARVTQTPRHKVTEMGQEVTMRCQPILGHNTVFWYRQTMMQGLELLAYFRNRAPLDDSGMPKDRFSAEMPDATLATLKIQPSEPRDSAVYFCASGLGQGQQGAFFGQGTRLTVV.

V and J are TRBV27 and TRBJ1-2; 8 nucleotides align to TRBD1. The J segment lost 4 bases and the V segment lost 4 bases, leaving 8 bases of the junction unmatched. CDR1 MNHEY and CDR2 SMNVEV come from the germline V gene (reference sequence). The CDR3 extends over 15 amino acids. CDR3 region: CASSSTGGTGYGYTF. DNA for the CDR3: TGTGCCAGCAGTTCAACCGGAGGGACAGGCTATGGCTACACCTTC.

This rearrangement joins TRBV3-1 (or the pseudogene TRBV3-2) to TRBJ1-1; TRBD1 matches at 7 bases. With 5 bases clipped from V and 6 bases from J, the junction kept 0 bases outside the gene matches. This CDR3 contains 11 residues. Germline V gene data show CDR1 as LGHDT and CDR2 as YNNKEL (reference sequence). CDR3: CASSTGAEAFF. For the CDR3, the DNA is TGTGCCAGCAGCACAGGGGCTGAAGCTTTCTTT.

This clone showed up just a few times. The CDR3 protein is CASSHVPGLRGLQYF. CDR3 sequence (DNA): TGTGCCAGCAGCCACGTCCCGGGACTCCGAGGCCTGCAGTACTTC. The V and J genes are TRBV11-2 and TRBJ2-7, with a weak D call TRBD2 (6 bases). V was shortened by 5 bases and J by 9 bases, with 23 bases between the two germline ends. This CDR3 has 15 amino acids. Germline V CDR1 and CDR2: SGHAT, FQNNGV.

The gene calls are TRBV5-1 and TRBJ2-5; maybe TRBD1 (6 bases). The CDR3 spans 15 residues. The germline CDR1 and CDR2 sequences are SGHRS and YFSETQ. V shed 4 bases and J shed 2 bases, with 15 bases lying between them. This chain's CDR3 is CASSRDNLEQETQYF. Here the CDR3 DNA reads TGCGCCAGCAGCAGGGACAACCTAGAACAAGAGACCCAGTACTTC.

The V gene is TRBV7-2, the J gene TRBJ1-3; D is perhaps TRBD1 (5 bases). Trimming left V 1 base short and J 0 bases short, with 13 bases between. Per germline, CDR1 SGHTA and CDR2 FQGNSA. The CDR3 has 17 amino acids. CDR3 region: CASSLGGGKISGNTIYF. DNA for the CDR3: TGTGCCAGCAGCTTAGGCGGGGGGAAAATCTCTGGAAACACCATATATTTT.